This T cell receptor (beta chain) was captured in a study of blood T cells in healthy people across ages. J was trimmed by 4 bases and V by 5 bases; bases with no gene match: 20. Germline V CDR1 and CDR2: ENHRY, SYGVKD. The CDR3 consists of 20 residues. A J-beta primer mix and a sample-barcoded 5' primer were used in a second PCR of roughly 6 to 11 cycles. CDR3-containing paired-end reads numbering at least 2.5 million came from each sample. One entry per CDR3 protein results from TCRdb running MiXCR on the 5' RACE reads. The sample holds fewer than 2,000,000 distinct CDR3 sequences; roughly two fifths are singletons and the top ten take under 25%.

The receptor's source is a human donor in good health. This chain uses TRBV10-3 with TRBJ2-2, with 9 bases lining up with TRBD1. Sample: blood. CDR3 nucleotides: TGTGCCATCAGTACAGGGGGCGCAGGCCGTGGGGCTCTAGGCACCGGGGAGCTGTTTTTT. Residues: CAISTGGAGRGALGTGELFF.